The T cell receptor (beta chain) described here comes from a study of cytomegalovirus exposure and HLA in healthy donors. Study-wide points: The majority of TCR sequences were rare, yet some public TCRs appeared in many donors.

This CDR3 has 15 residues. V dropped 2 bases and J dropped 2; count of bases not matched to a gene: 3. Per the germline V gene, CDR1 is LNHDA and CDR2 is SQIVND (reference sequence). Regarding this clone: Its specificity is not known.

In the PCR, 60 Vbeta and 13 Jbeta primers were used. Sequencing was performed with immunoSEQ multiplex PCR; in TCRdb, only in-frame clones are kept and a portion is missing. The sample has 54,000 or so clones; around 62% are singletons. The rearrangement joins TRBV19 to TRBJ1-5; 7 nucleotides agree with TRBD1. Sequencing used PBMCs. This receptor was identified in a human donor in good health. The CDR3 reads CASSIRQGRNQPQHF. Written as DNA, the CDR3 is TGTGCCAGTAGTATACGACAGGGACGCAATCAGCCCCAGCATTTT.